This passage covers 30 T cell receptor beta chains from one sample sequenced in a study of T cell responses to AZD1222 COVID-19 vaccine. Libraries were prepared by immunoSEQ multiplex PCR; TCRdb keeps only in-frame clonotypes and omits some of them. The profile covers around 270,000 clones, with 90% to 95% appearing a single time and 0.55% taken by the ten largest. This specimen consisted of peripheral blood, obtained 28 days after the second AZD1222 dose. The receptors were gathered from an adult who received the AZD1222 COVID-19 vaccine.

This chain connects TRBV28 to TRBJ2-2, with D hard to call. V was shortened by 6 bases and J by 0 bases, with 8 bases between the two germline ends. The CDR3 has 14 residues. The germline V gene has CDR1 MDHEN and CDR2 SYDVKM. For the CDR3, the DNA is TGTGCCAGCAGCCCGGTCCCGAACACCGGGGAGCTGTTTTTT. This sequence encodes CASSPVPNTGELFF.

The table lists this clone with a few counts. The CDR3 bases are TGTGCCAGCAGCCGACCCTCCGGGACAGGCCCTTATGGCTACACCTTC. Protein: CASSRPSGTGPYGYTF. The chain employs TRBV7-9 and TRBJ1-2; TRBD1 matches 8 bases. CDR1 and CDR2 (germline): SEHNR, FQNEAQ (reference sequence). Trimming at V came to 5 bases and at J to 5 bases, leaving 13 bases not matched to a gene. The length of the CDR3 is 16 residues.

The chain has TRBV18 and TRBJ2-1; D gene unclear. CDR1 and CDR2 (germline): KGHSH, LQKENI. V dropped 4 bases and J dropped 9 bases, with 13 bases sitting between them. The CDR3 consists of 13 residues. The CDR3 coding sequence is TGTGCCAGCTCACAGGGCCCAGATGCTGAGCAGTTCTTC. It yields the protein CASSQGPDAEQFF.

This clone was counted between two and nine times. For the CDR3, the DNA is TGTGCCAGCAGTATTTTGAATGAGCAGTTCTTC. This sequence encodes CASSILNEQFF. The chain employs TRBV3-1 (or the pseudogene TRBV3-2) and TRBJ2-1; D call uncertain. The V and J ends lost 6 bases and 7 bases respectively, with 7 bases between them. This CDR3 is built from 11 residues. From germline, CDR1 is LGHDT and CDR2 YNNKEL (reference sequence).

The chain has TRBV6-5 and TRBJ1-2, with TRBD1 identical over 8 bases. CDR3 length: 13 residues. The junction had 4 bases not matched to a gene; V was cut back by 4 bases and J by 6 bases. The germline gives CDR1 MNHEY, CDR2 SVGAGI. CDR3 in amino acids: CASSWTGKDGYTF. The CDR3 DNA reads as TGTGCCAGCAGTTGGACAGGGAAGGATGGCTACACCTTC.

CDR3 region: CASSPRDSPGRTEAFF. In DNA form, the CDR3 reads TGTGCCAGCAGCCCCAGGGACAGCCCAGGCCGCACTGAAGCTTTCTTT. The genes are TRBV6-6 and TRBJ1-1, with 7 bases lining up with TRBD1. The CDR3 extends over 16 amino acids. Germline CDR1 reads MNHNY; CDR2 reads SVGAGI (reference sequence). V lost 6 bases, J lost 4 bases, and 14 bases stayed unmatched.

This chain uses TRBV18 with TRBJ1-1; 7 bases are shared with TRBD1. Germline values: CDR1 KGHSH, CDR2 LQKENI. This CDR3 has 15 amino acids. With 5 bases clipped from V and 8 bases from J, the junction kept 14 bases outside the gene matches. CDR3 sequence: CASSAQQGKGMEAFF. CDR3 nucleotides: TGTGCCAGCTCAGCACAACAGGGGAAGGGGATGGAAGCTTTCTTT. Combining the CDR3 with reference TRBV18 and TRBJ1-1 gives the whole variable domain NAGVMQNPRHLVRRRGQEARLRCSPMKGHSHVYWYRQLPEEGLKFMVYLQKENIIDESGMPKERFSAEFPKEGPSILRIQQVVRGDSAAYFCASSAQQGKGMEAFFGQGTRLTVV.

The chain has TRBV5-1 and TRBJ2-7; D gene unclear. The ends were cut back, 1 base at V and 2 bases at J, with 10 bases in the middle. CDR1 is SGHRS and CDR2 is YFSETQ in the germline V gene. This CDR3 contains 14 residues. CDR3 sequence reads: CASSLKDPTYEQYF. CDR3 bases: TGCGCCAGCAGCTTGAAGGACCCCACCTACGAGCAGTACTTC. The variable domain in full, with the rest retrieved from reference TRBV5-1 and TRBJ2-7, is KAGVTQTPRYLIKTRGQQVTLSCSPISGHRSVSWYQQTPGQGLQFLFEYFSETQRNKGNFPGRFSGRQFSNSRSEMNVSTLELGDSALYLCASSLKDPTYEQYFGPGTRLTVT.

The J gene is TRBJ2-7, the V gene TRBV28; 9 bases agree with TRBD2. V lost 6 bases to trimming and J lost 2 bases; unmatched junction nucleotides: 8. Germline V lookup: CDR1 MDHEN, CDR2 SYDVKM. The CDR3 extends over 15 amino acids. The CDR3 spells CASSRGLAGPYEQYF. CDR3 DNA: TGTGCCAGCAGCCGGGGACTAGCCGGGCCCTACGAGCAGTACTTC.

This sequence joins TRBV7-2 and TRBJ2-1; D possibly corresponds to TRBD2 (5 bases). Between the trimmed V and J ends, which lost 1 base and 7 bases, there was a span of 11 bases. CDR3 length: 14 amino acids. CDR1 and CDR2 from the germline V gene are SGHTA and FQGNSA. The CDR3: CASSLGGTRNEQFF. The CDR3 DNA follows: TGTGCCAGCAGCTTAGGAGGAACTAGGAATGAGCAGTTCTTC.

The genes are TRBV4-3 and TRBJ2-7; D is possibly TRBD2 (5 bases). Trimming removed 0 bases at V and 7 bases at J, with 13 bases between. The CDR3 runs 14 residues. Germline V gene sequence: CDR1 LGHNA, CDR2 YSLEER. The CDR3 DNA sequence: TGCGCCAGCAGCCAAGAGACCGGAGGTCTTGAGCAGTACTTC. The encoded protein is CASSQETGGLEQYF.

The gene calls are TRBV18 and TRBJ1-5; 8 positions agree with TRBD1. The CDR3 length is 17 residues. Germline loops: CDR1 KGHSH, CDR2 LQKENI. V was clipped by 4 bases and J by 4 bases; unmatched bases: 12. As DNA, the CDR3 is TGTGCCAGCTCACTGGGCGGACTCAGGGGGCGGAATCAGCCCCAGCATTTT. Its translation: CASSLGGLRGRNQPQHF.

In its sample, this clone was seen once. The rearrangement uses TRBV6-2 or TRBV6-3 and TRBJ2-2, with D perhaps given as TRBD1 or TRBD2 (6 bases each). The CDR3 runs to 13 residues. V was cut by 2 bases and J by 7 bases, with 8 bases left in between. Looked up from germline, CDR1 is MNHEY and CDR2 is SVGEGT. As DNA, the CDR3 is TGTGCCAGCAGTTACGGAGGGGGCGGGGAGCTGTTTTTT. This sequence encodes CASSYGGGGELFF.

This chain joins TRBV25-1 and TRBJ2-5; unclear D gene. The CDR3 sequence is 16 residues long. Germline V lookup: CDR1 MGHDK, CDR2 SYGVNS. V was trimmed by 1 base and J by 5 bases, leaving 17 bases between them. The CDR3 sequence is CASSEWSNAGWETQYF. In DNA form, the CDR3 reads TGTGCCAGCAGTGAATGGAGCAACGCCGGGTGGGAGACCCAGTACTTC. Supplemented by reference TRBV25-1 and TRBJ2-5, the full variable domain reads EADIYQTPRYLVIGTGKKITLECSQTMGHDKMYWYQQDPGMELHLIHYSYGVNSTEKGDLSSESTVSRIRTEHFPLTLESARPSHTSQYLCASSEWSNAGWETQYFGPGTRLLVL.

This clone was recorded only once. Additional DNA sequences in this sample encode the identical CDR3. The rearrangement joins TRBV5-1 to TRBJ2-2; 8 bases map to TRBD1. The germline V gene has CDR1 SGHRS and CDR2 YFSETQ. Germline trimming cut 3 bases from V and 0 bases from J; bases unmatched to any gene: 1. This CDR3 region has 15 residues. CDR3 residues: CASSWTGPNTGELFF. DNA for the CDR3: TGCGCCAGCAGCTGGACAGGGCCGAACACCGGGGAGCTGTTTTTT. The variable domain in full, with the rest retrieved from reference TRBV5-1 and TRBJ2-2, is KAGVTQTPRYLIKTRGQQVTLSCSPISGHRSVSWYQQTPGQGLQFLFEYFSETQRNKGNFPGRFSGRQFSNSRSEMNVSTLELGDSALYLCASSWTGPNTGELFFGEGSRLTVL.

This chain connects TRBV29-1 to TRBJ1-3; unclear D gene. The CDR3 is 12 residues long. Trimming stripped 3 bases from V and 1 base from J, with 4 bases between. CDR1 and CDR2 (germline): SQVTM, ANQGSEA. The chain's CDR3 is CSVESSGNTIYF. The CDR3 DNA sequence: TGCAGCGTTGAGTCGTCTGGAAACACCATATATTTT.

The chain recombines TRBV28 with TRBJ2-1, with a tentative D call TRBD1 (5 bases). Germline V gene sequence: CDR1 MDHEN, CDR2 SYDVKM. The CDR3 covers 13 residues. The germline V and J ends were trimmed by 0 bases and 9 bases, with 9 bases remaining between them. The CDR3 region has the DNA TGTGCCAGCAGTTTATGGGACATGACTGAGCAGTTCTTC. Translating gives CASSLWDMTEQFF.

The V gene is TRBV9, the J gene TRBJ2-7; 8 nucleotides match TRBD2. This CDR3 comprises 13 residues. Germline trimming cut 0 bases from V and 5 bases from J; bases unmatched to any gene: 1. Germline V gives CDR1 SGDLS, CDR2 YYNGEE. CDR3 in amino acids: CASSVGTSNEQYF. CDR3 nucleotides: TGTGCCAGCAGCGTAGGGACTAGCAACGAGCAGTACTTC. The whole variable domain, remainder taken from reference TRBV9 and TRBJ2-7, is DSGVTQTPKHLITATGQRVTLRCSPRSGDLSVYWYQQSLDQGLQFLIQYYNGEERAKGNILERFSAQQFPDLHSELNLSSLELGDSALYFCASSVGTSNEQYFGPGTRLTVT.

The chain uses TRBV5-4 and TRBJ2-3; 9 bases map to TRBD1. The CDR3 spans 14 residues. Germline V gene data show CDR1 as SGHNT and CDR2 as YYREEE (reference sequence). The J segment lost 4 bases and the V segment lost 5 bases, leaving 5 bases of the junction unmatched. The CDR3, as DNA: TGTGCCAGCAGGCGGGACAGGGTTTCAGATACGCAGTATTTT. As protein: CASRRDRVSDTQYF.

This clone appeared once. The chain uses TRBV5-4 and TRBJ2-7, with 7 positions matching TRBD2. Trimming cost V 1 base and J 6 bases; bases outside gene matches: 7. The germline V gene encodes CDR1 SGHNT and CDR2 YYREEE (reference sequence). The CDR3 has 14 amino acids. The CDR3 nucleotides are TGTGCCAGCAGCTTGATCGGATCGGGGGGCGAGCAGTACTTC. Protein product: CASSLIGSGGEQYF.

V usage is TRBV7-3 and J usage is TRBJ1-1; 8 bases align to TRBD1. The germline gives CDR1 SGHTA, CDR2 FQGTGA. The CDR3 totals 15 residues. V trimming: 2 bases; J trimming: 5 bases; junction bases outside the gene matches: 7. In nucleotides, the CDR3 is TGTGCCAGCAGCTTACGCCCGACAGGGGTGACTGAAGCTTTCTTT. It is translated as CASSLRPTGVTEAFF.

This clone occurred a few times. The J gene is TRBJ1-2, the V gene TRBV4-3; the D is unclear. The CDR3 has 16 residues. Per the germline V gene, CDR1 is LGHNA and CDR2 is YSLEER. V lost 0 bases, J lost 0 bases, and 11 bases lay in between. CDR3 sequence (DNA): TGCGCCAGCAGCCAAGAGGCGGCCCCCTCTAACTATGGCTACACCTTC. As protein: CASSQEAAPSNYGYTF.

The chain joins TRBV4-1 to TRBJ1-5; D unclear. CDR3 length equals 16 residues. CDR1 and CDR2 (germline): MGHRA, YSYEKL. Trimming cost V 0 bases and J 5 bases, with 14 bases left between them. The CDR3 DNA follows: TGCGCCAGCAGCCAAGACCCCACGGTGTTATATCAGCCCCAGCATTTT. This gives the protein CASSQDPTVLYQPQHF.

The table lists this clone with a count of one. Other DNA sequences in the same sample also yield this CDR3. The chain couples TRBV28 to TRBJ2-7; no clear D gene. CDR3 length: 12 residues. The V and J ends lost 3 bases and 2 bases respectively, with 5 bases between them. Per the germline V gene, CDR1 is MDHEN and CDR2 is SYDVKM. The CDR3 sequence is CASSFGAYEQYF. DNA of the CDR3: TGTGCCAGCAGTTTCGGTGCCTACGAGCAGTACTTC. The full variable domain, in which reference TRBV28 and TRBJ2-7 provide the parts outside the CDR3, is DVKVTQSSRYLVKRTGEKVFLECVQDMDHENMFWYRQDPGLGLRLIYFSYDVKMKEKGDIPEGYSVSREKKERFSLILESASTNQTSMYLCASSFGAYEQYFGPGTRLTVT.

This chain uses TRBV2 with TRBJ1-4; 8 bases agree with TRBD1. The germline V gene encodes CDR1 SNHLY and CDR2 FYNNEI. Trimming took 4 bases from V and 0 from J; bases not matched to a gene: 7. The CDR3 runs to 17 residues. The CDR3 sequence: CASSGDRGDATNEKLFF. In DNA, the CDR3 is TGTGCCAGCAGTGGCGACAGGGGAGATGCAACTAATGAAAAACTGTTTTTT.

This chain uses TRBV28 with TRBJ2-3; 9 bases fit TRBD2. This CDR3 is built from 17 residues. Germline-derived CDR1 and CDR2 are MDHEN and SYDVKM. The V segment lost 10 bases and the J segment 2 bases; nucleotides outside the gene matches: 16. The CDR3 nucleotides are TGTGCCACCCTACCCGGAGGAGTAGCGGGGGACACAGATACGCAGTATTTT. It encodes CATLPGGVAGDTDTQYF.

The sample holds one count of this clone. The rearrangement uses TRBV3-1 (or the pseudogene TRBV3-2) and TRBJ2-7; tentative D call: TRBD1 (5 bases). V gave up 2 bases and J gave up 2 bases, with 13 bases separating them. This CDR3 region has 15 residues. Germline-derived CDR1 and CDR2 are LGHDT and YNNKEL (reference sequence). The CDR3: CASSQRGAPPYEQYF. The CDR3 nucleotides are TGTGCCAGCAGCCAAAGGGGTGCACCTCCCTACGAGCAGTACTTC.

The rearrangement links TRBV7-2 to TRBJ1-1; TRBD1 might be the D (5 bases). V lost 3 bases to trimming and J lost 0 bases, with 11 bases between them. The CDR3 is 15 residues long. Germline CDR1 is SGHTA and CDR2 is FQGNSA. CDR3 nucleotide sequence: TGTGCCAGCAGCTTCCGGGCAGGGATGAACACTGAAGCTTTCTTT. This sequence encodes CASSFRAGMNTEAFF.

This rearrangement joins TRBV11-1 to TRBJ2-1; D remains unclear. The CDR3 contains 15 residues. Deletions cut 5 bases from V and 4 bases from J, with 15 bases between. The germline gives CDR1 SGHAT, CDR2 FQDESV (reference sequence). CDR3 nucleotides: TGTGCCAGCAGCCCCGACGCAGCTTATTACAATGAGCAGTTCTTC. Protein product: CASSPDAAYYNEQFF.

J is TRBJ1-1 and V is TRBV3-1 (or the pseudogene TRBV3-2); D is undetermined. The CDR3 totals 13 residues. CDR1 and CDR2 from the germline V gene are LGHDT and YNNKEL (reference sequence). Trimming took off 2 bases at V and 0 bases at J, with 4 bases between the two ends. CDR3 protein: CASSQKLNTEAFF. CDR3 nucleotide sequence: TGTGCCAGCAGCCAAAAATTGAACACTGAAGCTTTCTTT.